This TCR beta chain emerged from a study of regulatory T cells in long-lasting Graves disease. Through Arm-PCR of CDR3 regions and iRepertoire HTBI primers, TCR beta libraries were built. TCRdb re-derived calls from the multiplex PCR reads in MiXCR, one entry per CDR3 protein. The sample lists hundreds of thousands of distinct CDR3 sequences, around 21% occurring once. This clonotype was seen once. V was clipped by 1 base and J by 6 bases, with 13 bases between them. In germline, CDR1 is MNHEY, CDR2 SVGEGT. CDR3 length: 15 residues. Described time point: persistent/refractory GD, antithyroid drugs over 5 years with positive TRAb. After RNA was extracted from PBMCs, the TCR library was made from it.

Sequences were derived from peripheral blood mononuclear cells (PBMCs), sampled when the disease was refractory, from a patient treated with antithyroid drugs. The receptor was isolated from a female donor with Graves disease. The V call is TRBV6-2 or TRBV6-3, the J call TRBJ2-1; D is unclear. The CDR3 spells CASSYFLKPSNEQFF. CDR3 DNA: TGTGCCAGCAGTTACTTTCTTAAACCTTCCAATGAGCAGTTCTTC.